The source of this T cell receptor beta chain is a study of blood T cell repertoires in COVID-19. Background on the study: The samples span acute and convalescent COVID-19 from the United States, Italy and Spain.

This clone was seen a handful of times. Two negative PCRs, clearance, or symptom resolution had been documented for recovered Cohort 3 donors. J lost 2 bases, V lost 3 bases, and 6 bases had no gene match. Looked up from germline, CDR1 is LNHNV and CDR2 is YYDKDF (reference sequence). The CDR3 runs 15 residues. TCRdb keeps only in-frame clones here, not all; method: immunoSEQ multiplex PCR. There are 490,000 or so clones in the sample; roughly nine tenths occur only once, and 6.5% to 8.5% lies in the top ten. The sequenced material came from PBMCs or T cells enriched from blood (not recorded which). J is TRBJ1-2 and V is TRBV15, with 7 nucleotides matching TRBD1. The receptor's source is a woman aged 55 to 70 who had recovered from COVID-19. CDR3 DNA: TGTGCCACCAGCAGCCGACAGGGCGACAACTATGGCTACACCTTC. Its translation: CATSSRQGDNYGYTF.